A single sample gave rise to the 32 T cell receptor beta chains below, sequenced in a study of blood T cell repertoires in COVID-19. Produced via immunoSEQ multiplex PCR; TCRdb's table is partial and in-frame only. This sample has some 460,000 clones; about 85% occur once, and the top ten carry over 1.5%. Sequencing was carried out using PBMCs or T cells enriched from blood (not recorded which). These receptors all stem from a woman aged 18-29 years with acute COVID-19.

A note on this clone: The sample holds other DNA sequences that translate to the same CDR3. The V gene is TRBV6-5, the J gene TRBJ2-2; D not certain. CDR1 MNHEY and CDR2 SVGAGI come from the germline V gene. Trimming left V 0 bases short and J 6 bases short, with 5 bases between. There are 13 residues in the CDR3. CDR3 loop: CASSYSRSGELFF. CDR3 DNA sequence: TGTGCCAGCAGTTACTCCCGTTCCGGGGAGCTGTTTTTT.

This clone was recorded only once. The chain is built from TRBV10-3 and TRBJ2-7; weak D call: TRBD1 (5 bases). Germline CDR1 ENHRY, CDR2 SYGVKD. This CDR3 is 15 amino acids long. Trimming stripped 3 bases from V and 6 bases from J, with 18 bases between. The CDR3 reads CAISEGQGYFSEQYF. CDR3 DNA: TGTGCCATCAGTGAAGGGCAGGGTTATTTCTCCGAGCAGTACTTC.

This chain joins TRBV5-1 and TRBJ1-2, with a tentative D call TRBD1 (6 bases). This CDR3 has 12 residues. The ends were cut back, 3 bases at V and 8 bases at J, with 11 bases in the middle. CDR1 and CDR2 (germline): SGHRS, YFSETQ. For the CDR3, the DNA is TGCGCCAGCAGCTCACAGGGTCACGGCTACACCTTC. Residues: CASSSQGHGYTF.

The gene calls are TRBV19 and TRBJ2-7, with TRBD1 identical over 11 bases. Germline V gene sequence: CDR1 LNHDA, CDR2 SQIVND (reference sequence). The CDR3 runs 15 residues. Trimming cost V 1 base and J 5 bases; bases outside gene matches: 4. DNA of the CDR3: TGTGCCAGTAGTATAGGGGACAGGGGGATTCACGAGCAGTACTTC. Its translation is CASSIGDRGIHEQYF.

The chain recombines TRBV11-2 with TRBJ1-5, with 7 positions matching TRBD1. With 5 bases clipped from V and 2 bases from J, the junction kept 6 bases outside the gene matches. This CDR3 comprises 15 residues. From germline, CDR1 is SGHAT and CDR2 FQNNGV. The CDR3 reads CASSQYTGGNQPQHF. CDR3 bases: TGTGCCAGCAGCCAATACACAGGGGGCAATCAGCCCCAGCATTTT. Based on the CDR3 plus reference TRBV11-2 and TRBJ1-5, the full variable domain is EAGVAQSPRYKIIEKRQSVAFWCNPISGHATLYWYQQILGQGPKLLIQFQNNGVVDDSQLPKDRFSAERLKGVDSTLKIQPAKLEDSAVYLCASSQYTGGNQPQHFGDGTRLSIL.

This chain uses TRBV7-8 with TRBJ1-4, with 7 bases lining up with TRBD1. This CDR3 contains 15 residues. The germline CDR1 and CDR2 sequences are SGHVS and FQNEAQ. V lost 5 bases to trimming and J lost 5 bases; unmatched junction nucleotides: 8. The CDR3 nucleotides are TGTGCCAGCAGCCCGGGACAGACAGAGAATGAAAAACTGTTTTTT. Translated: CASSPGQTENEKLFF.

The rearrangement joins TRBV6-5 to TRBJ1-5; D is unresolved. Per the germline V gene, CDR1 is MNHEY and CDR2 is SVGAGI. The V end was cut by 2 bases, the J end by 5 bases, with 10 bases between. This CDR3 has 14 residues. CDR3 region: CASSYGQNDQPQHF. Here the CDR3 DNA reads TGTGCCAGCAGTTACGGGCAGAACGATCAGCCCCAGCATTTT.

The genes are TRBV14 and TRBJ2-1; TRBD2 matches 9 bases. J gave up 0 bases and V 2 bases, and 11 bases lay outside the gene matches. The CDR3 consists of 19 residues. Germline V gene data show CDR1 as SGHDN and CDR2 as FVKESK. This chain's CDR3 is CASSQRGGSGSRSYNEQFF. CDR3 in DNA: TGTGCCAGCAGCCAAAGAGGGGGTAGCGGGAGCCGCTCCTACAATGAGCAGTTCTTC.

This clone was counted ten times or more. The genes are TRBV4-3 and TRBJ2-2; 11 nucleotides agree with TRBD2. Germline CDR1 reads LGHNA; CDR2 reads YSLEER. The junction had 4 bases not matched to a gene; V was cut back by 4 bases and J by 6 bases. CDR3 length: 15 residues. Here the CDR3 reads CASSRSGRAPGELFF. CDR3 DNA: TGCGCCAGCAGCCGTAGCGGGAGGGCTCCCGGGGAGCTGTTTTTT.

This chain's CDR3 is CASKEADLYGYTF. The CDR3, as DNA: TGTGCCAGCAAGGAGGCGGATCTCTATGGCTACACCTTC. The chain employs TRBV27 and TRBJ1-2; D not resolved. The V end lost 7 bases, the J end lost 4 bases, and 13 bases lay between the germline ends. Germline CDR1 MNHEY, CDR2 SMNVEV (reference sequence). The CDR3 covers 13 residues.

The chain couples TRBV5-1 to TRBJ1-1, with 8 nucleotides matching TRBD1. J gave up 4 bases and V 3 bases, and 5 bases lay outside the gene matches. Germline CDR1 SGHRS, CDR2 YFSETQ. The CDR3 covers 14 residues. The CDR3 spells CASSSPTGGTEAFF. In DNA form, the CDR3 reads TGCGCCAGCAGCTCGCCCACAGGGGGCACTGAAGCTTTCTTT.

This clone showed up just a few times. This sequence joins TRBV7-2 and TRBJ2-2, with D hard to call. The germline CDR1 and CDR2 sequences are SGHTA and FQGNSA. V lost 5 bases and J lost 2, with 9 bases in between. This CDR3 has 14 amino acids. This chain's CDR3 is CASSPRLNTGELFF. DNA of the CDR3: TGTGCCAGCAGCCCCAGGCTCAACACCGGGGAGCTGTTTTTT. Together with reference TRBV7-2 and TRBJ2-2, the CDR3 gives the full variable domain: GAGVSQSPSNKVTEKGKDVELRCDPISGHTALYWYRQSLGQGLEFLIYFQGNSAPDKSGLPSDRFSAERTGGSVSTLTIQRTQQEDSAVYLCASSPRLNTGELFFGEGSRLTVL.

The chain uses TRBV19 and TRBJ1-1; D unclear. Germline CDR1 is LNHDA and CDR2 is SQIVND (reference sequence). The CDR3 has 13 residues. Trimming took 0 bases from V and 1 from J, leaving 3 bases between them. CDR3 in amino acids: CASSIDRNTEAFF. The CDR3 region has the DNA TGTGCCAGTAGTATAGACAGGAACACTGAAGCTTTCTTT.

The chain recombines TRBV28 with TRBJ2-1; D may be TRBD1 (7 bases). The CDR3 extends over 13 amino acids. Trimming left V 6 bases short and J 6 bases short, with 12 bases between. Germline assignment: CDR1 MDHEN and CDR2 SYDVKM. CDR3 residues: CASSSGGGNEQFF. The CDR3 DNA is TGTGCCAGCAGCTCAGGGGGAGGCAATGAGCAGTTCTTC.

V is TRBV27 and J is TRBJ2-3; D is perhaps TRBD2 (6 bases). CDR1 is MNHEY, CDR2 SMNVEV, per germline (reference sequence). There are 15 residues in the CDR3. V was clipped by 4 bases and J by 0 bases, with 11 bases between them. The CDR3 DNA sequence: TGTGCCAGCAGTTCCCCAGGGACTAGCACAGATACGCAGTATTTT. This translates into CASSSPGTSTDTQYF.

This chain connects TRBV11-2 to TRBJ2-1, with TRBD2 identical over 8 bases. Germline loops: CDR1 SGHAT, CDR2 FQNNGV. This CDR3 has 16 residues. V shed 2 bases and J 1 base; nucleotides not matched to a gene: 4. The CDR3 DNA reads as TGTGCCAGCAGCTTACACTCTAGCGGGTCCTACAATGAGCAGTTCTTC. This gives the protein CASSLHSSGSYNEQFF.

The J gene is TRBJ1-1, the V gene TRBV12-5; D unresolved. The V gene's germline CDR1 is LGHNT and CDR2 FRNRAP. V gave up 3 bases and J gave up 6 bases, with 5 bases separating them. This CDR3 spans 11 amino acids. CDR3 amino acids: CASGFEAEAFF. CDR3 nucleotide sequence: TGTGCTAGTGGTTTCGAGGCTGAAGCTTTCTTT.

This rearrangement joins TRBV9 to TRBJ2-3, with D maybe TRBD2 (5 bases). The CDR3 covers 15 residues. Trimming shortened V by 3 bases and J by 2 bases, and 13 bases separated the two germline ends. Germline V lookup: CDR1 SGDLS, CDR2 YYNGEE. DNA of the CDR3: TGTGCCAGCAGCGGATGGACTGGAAACACAGATACGCAGTATTTT. Translated: CASSGWTGNTDTQYF. Full variable domain (rest looked up from reference TRBV9 and TRBJ2-3): DSGVTQTPKHLITATGQRVTLRCSPRSGDLSVYWYQQSLDQGLQFLIQYYNGEERAKGNILERFSAQQFPDLHSELNLSSLELGDSALYFCASSGWTGNTDTQYFGPGTRLTVL.

The rearrangement links TRBV19 to TRBJ2-5, with 8 bases aligning to TRBD2. V lost 1 base to trimming and J lost 0 bases; unmatched junction nucleotides: 1. Looked up from germline, CDR1 is LNHDA and CDR2 is SQIVND (reference sequence). CDR3 size: 15 residues. The CDR3 protein is CASSIGSGDQETQYF. The CDR3 nucleotides read TGTGCCAGTAGTATAGGTAGCGGGGACCAAGAGACCCAGTACTTC.

This chain joins TRBV27 and TRBJ1-4; 7 nucleotides align to TRBD1. Germline V CDR1 and CDR2: MNHEY, SMNVEV (reference sequence). V was clipped by 6 bases and J by 6 bases; unmatched bases: 13. The CDR3 has 16 amino acids. The CDR3 nucleotides read TGTGCCAGCAGACCTCCTTTGAGGGGGCGCGATGAAAAACTGTTTTTT. Translation: CASRPPLRGRDEKLFF.

The chain carries TRBV28 and TRBJ1-5; 8 bases fit TRBD1. V was pared by 3 bases and J by 4 bases, with 14 bases of the junction left unmatched. The CDR3 length is 18 residues. CDR1 and CDR2 from the germline V gene are MDHEN and SYDVKM. For the CDR3, the DNA is TGTGCCAGCAGTTTCCTCCAGGGGGCTCAAGCCATGAATCAGCCCCAGCATTTT. This encodes CASSFLQGAQAMNQPQHF.

V usage is TRBV18 and J usage is TRBJ1-2; possibly TRBD1 for D (6 bases). Deletions cut 3 bases from V and 0 bases from J, with 11 bases between. The CDR3 spans 15 residues. Germline CDR1 reads KGHSH; CDR2 reads LQKENI. DNA of the CDR3: TGTGCCAGCTCACCCCGACAGGATTCTAACTATGGCTACACCTTC. It specifies CASSPRQDSNYGYTF.

The chain recombines TRBV2 with TRBJ1-1; 10 bases are a match to TRBD1. After removal of 3 bases from V and 10 bases from J, the junction contained 5 bases not matched to a gene. The CDR3 is 13 residues long. Germline CDR1 and CDR2: SNHLY and FYNNEI. In DNA form, the CDR3 reads TGTGCCAGCAGTGACGGGACAGGGGTTCGAGCTTTCTTT. This translates into CASSDGTGVRAFF.

The genes are TRBV7-9 and TRBJ2-3; D is perhaps TRBD2 (6 bases). Germline V gives CDR1 SEHNR, CDR2 FQNEAQ (reference sequence). The V gene lost 0 bases and the J gene lost 4 bases, with 11 bases spanning the gap. This CDR3 has 15 residues. As DNA, the CDR3 is TGTGCCAGCAGCTTAGCCGCCTGGGAGGCAGATACGCAGTATTTT. Encoded protein: CASSLAAWEADTQYF.

The rearrangement links TRBV5-6 to TRBJ2-7, with TRBD2 matching 8 bases. V gave up 6 bases and J gave up 3 bases; unmatched junction bases: 11. CDR1 SGHDT and CDR2 YYEEEE come from the germline V gene. The CDR3 has 15 residues. CDR3 coding DNA: TGTGCCAGCAACCGCCGACTAGCGAAAGTCTACGAGCAGTACTTC. It encodes CASNRRLAKVYEQYF.

V gene TRBV6-2 or TRBV6-3 combines with J gene TRBJ2-7; 12 bases map to TRBD2. This CDR3 spans 18 amino acids. The germline gives CDR1 MNHEY, CDR2 SVGEGT. Trimming cost V 2 bases and J 0 bases; bases outside gene matches: 8. As DNA, the CDR3 is TGTGCCAGCAGTTACGTCCTAGCGGGAGGGACAAGCTCCTACGAGCAGTACTTC. It encodes CASSYVLAGGTSSYEQYF.

This chain links TRBV20-1 with TRBJ1-1; perhaps TRBD1 as D (5 bases). This CDR3 contains 13 residues. The germline V and J ends were trimmed by 3 bases and 5 bases, with 13 bases remaining between them. The V gene's germline CDR1 is DFQATT and CDR2 SNEGSKA (reference sequence). The DNA of the CDR3 is TGCAGTGCTAGTAGGGACGGGGGAACTGAAGCTTTCTTT. Amino acids: CSASRDGGTEAFF.

The V and J genes are TRBV27 and TRBJ1-2; 7 bases map to TRBD1. The CDR3 loop spans 16 amino acids. The germline V gene encodes CDR1 MNHEY and CDR2 SMNVEV (reference sequence). With 4 bases clipped from V and 1 base from J, the junction kept 9 bases outside the gene matches. CDR3 sequence: CASSSTRDSLNYGYTF. CDR3 sequence (DNA): TGTGCCAGCAGTTCCACAAGGGACAGCCTTAACTATGGCTACACCTTC.

This chain connects TRBV28 to TRBJ1-3; 9 nucleotides agree with TRBD1. With V trimmed by 7 bases and J by 1 base, 11 bases remained unmatched. The CDR3 runs 17 residues. Germline CDR1 MDHEN, CDR2 SYDVKM. The CDR3 DNA follows: TGTGCCAGCAAGCCCGGGACAGGGTACTTATCTGGAAACACCATATATTTT. Its protein is CASKPGTGYLSGNTIYF.

This clone showed up just once. V is TRBV28 and J is TRBJ2-6, with a weak D call TRBD2 (5 bases). Germline V CDR1 and CDR2: MDHEN, SYDVKM. The V end was cut by 6 bases, the J end by 4 bases, with 19 bases between. The length of the CDR3 is 17 residues. The CDR3 nucleotides read TGTGCCAGCAGATTGATGACACTCCGCGGGGGGGCCAACGTCCTGACTTTC. It specifies CASRLMTLRGGANVLTF.

The chain employs TRBV7-8 and TRBJ2-2; 10 positions match TRBD2. The CDR3 has 17 amino acids. The V segment lost 5 bases and the J segment 1 base; nucleotides outside the gene matches: 7. Germline loops: CDR1 SGHVS, CDR2 FQNEAQ. The CDR3 DNA sequence: TGTGCCAGCAGCCCCCGCATAGCGGGGGGGAACACCGGGGAGCTGTTTTTT. Translated: CASSPRIAGGNTGELFF. The entire variable domain, with the rest obtained from reference TRBV7-8 and TRBJ2-2, is as follows: GAGVSQSPRYKVAKRGQDVALRCDPISGHVSLFWYQQALGQGPEFLTYFQNEAQLDKSGLPSDRFFAERPEGSVSTLKIQRTQQEDSAVYLCASSPRIAGGNTGELFFGEGSRLTVL.

This chain links TRBV6-5 with TRBJ1-2; 9 bases match TRBD1. The V gene end was trimmed by 7 bases and the J gene end by 5 bases; junction bases not matched to a gene: 5. The CDR3 runs to 13 residues. Germline V gene data show CDR1 as MNHEY and CDR2 as SVGAGI. The DNA for the CDR3 is TGTGCCAGCAAAAGGGACAGGGATTATGGCTACACCTTC. Encoded protein: CASKRDRDYGYTF.